This T cell receptor beta chain is from a study of blood T cell repertoires in COVID-19. About the research overall: Material from acute and convalescent COVID-19 was sourced from the United States, Italy and Spain. T cells, B-cell-depleted T cells, or PBMCs provided the cDNA or gDNA that served as material.

CDR1 is SGHDT and CDR2 is YYEEEE in the germline V gene. The CDR3 is made up of 16 amino acids. The V end was cut by 0 bases, the J end by 5 bases, with 14 bases between. Under the authors' procedure: The authors estimated nucleated cell counts from reference gene primer amplification. Assay: immunoSEQ multiplex PCR; the TCRdb copy retains only in-frame clones and omits some. V, J and clone size are those of that table, while D and trimming were read from the DNA. Found here are around 700,000 clones, 85% to 90% of them singletons; the top ten hold 0.2% to 0.3%. J is TRBJ1-4 and V is TRBV5-6; no definite D call. This receptor was taken from a woman aged 18-29 years with acute or convalescent COVID-19. Sequencing used peripheral blood. Here the CDR3 reads CASSLALALVNEKLFF. The CDR3 nucleotides are TGTGCCAGCAGCTTGGCCCTGGCTTTGGTGAATGAAAAACTGTTTTTT.